This T cell receptor beta chain was captured in a study of spatial heterogeneity in lung cancer. Study-level background: Consistent detection of more beta-chain than alpha-chain sequences was observed. TCR and UMI combinations that were unique each appeared, on average, more than ten times in raw reads.

Noted time point: blood at routine non-recurrence follow-up after resection. Sequencing was performed on whole RNA extracted from tumor and nontumor lung tissue, or from frozen PBMC, and the material was left unsorted. This clonotype has only a few counts. A unique molecular identifier was carried by every single TCR cDNA molecule. Via MiXCR, TCRdb re-called the 5' RACE reads, giving one row per CDR3 protein. The sample consists of under 150,000 distinct CDR3 sequences, more than 10% of them appearing once. CDR1 and CDR2 from the germline V gene are SGHTA and FQGNSA. The CDR3 loop spans 16 amino acids. Trimming stripped 1 base from V and 1 base from J, with 12 bases between.

Sequencing used PBMCs, obtained at follow-up. The chain employs TRBV7-2 and TRBJ2-3; D not certain. The sequence was collected from a male donor with early-stage non-small cell lung cancer. CDR3 loop: CASSLGSSWGTDTQYF. As DNA, the CDR3 is TGTGCCAGCAGCTTAGGTAGCTCCTGGGGCACAGATACGCAGTATTTT.